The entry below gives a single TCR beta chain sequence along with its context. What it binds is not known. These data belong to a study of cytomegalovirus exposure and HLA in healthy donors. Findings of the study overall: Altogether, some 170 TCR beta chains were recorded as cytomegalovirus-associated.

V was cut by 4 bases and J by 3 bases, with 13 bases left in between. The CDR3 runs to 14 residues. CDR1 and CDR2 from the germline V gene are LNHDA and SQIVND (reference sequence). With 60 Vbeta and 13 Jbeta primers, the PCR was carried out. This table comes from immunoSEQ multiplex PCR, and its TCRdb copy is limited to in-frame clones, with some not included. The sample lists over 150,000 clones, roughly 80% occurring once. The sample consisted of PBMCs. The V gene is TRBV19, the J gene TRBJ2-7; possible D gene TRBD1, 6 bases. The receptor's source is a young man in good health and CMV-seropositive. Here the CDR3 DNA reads TGTGCCAGTAGTACCGCGACAGGTGACTACGAGCAGTACTTC. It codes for CASSTATGDYEQYF.